What follows is one T cell receptor beta chain and its context. This receptor's antigen is unknown. Base-call qualities are not available, and no considerably larger clone is one nucleotide away. The entry originates in a study of shared clonotypes between healthy human individuals (dated by TCRdb to the early 2020s). As for the study more broadly: A few men and two women, aged 18 to 49 years, made up the cohort. For each donor, CD4 naive and CD4 memory were each run on three plates, CD8 naive on two plates, and CD8 memory on one plate. Blood TCR repertoires of about five healthy adults were deeply sequenced to estimate repertoire size and the extent of clonotype sharing between individuals. Libraries were prepared and TCR repertoires were sequenced by different laboratories using diverse techniques, in order to increase sequencing depth and limit assay-specific biases. Per donor, leukapheresis produced somewhere between about 0.85 and 10 billion PBMCs.

V was cut back by 0 bases and J by 4 bases, leaving a gap of 10 bases between them. Looking up the germline V gene yields CDR1 SGHRS and CDR2 YFSETQ. Taken from cysteine to phenylalanine, the CDR3 has 14 residues. Only the CDR3 DNA stays, 42 bases, in frame from base 1. Healthy HIV-negative adults with no recently reported acute infections or vaccinations were included as donors. Only Caucasian adults living in Nashville, Tennessee, USA were represented among the donors. Magnetic negative selection was used to enrich CD4+ T cells, after which naive cells were positively selected on CD45RA and the negative fraction became the memory subset. Blood was collected by leukapheresis, and PBMCs were isolated by Ficoll-Histopaque density gradient centrifugation and then cryopreserved in liquid nitrogen vapor phase. Purity and quantity of every magnetically sorted T cell population were checked by analytical flow cytometry. Genomic DNA was isolated from every sorted fraction and measured by UV absorbance on a Nanodrop 2000c.

On the study overall, not on this receptor specifically: Larger estimated clonotype richness was generally found for naive subsets than for memory subsets. Roughly 5.2% of naive CD4, around 3.5% of naive CD8, about 2.4% of memory CD4, and about 0.4% of memory CD8 clonotypes were shared across a few donors. Based on pairwise subsampling, the degree of clonotype sharing among donors was expected to be affected by sequencing depth. Clonotypes shared by all four sorted-subset donors showed higher generation probabilities than non-shared clonotypes. Because the study included only a small number of donors, the genetic and exposure-history diversity represented was limited. Sampling was restricted to blood, and TCR repertoires in tissues likely differ from the TCR repertoires found in blood. Even with the large sequencing depth, rarefaction of the sorted-subset datasets indicated that sequencing was incomplete.

Using the deep immunoSEQ assay, multiplex PCR amplified TCR CDR3 regions from genomic DNA. For each cell subset, the extracted genomic DNA was distributed evenly across all wells of several immunoSEQ 96-well plates, and each plate served as one replicate. For sorted subsets, around 200 ng genomic DNA, equal to some 30,000 T cell genomes, was loaded into each replicate PCR. The purified libraries were quantified using a Qubit 3.0 fluorometer, sized with a Bioanalyzer 2100, and then quantified again using the KAPA Library Quantification kit. Each immunoSEQ 96-well plate was sequenced on its own single-read 150-cycle Illumina NextSeq 550 flow cell. Per the source publication's procedure: Because the immunoSEQ output included only junctional sequences and no quality scores, the filtering could not be the same as the filtering used for full-length reads. Sequences were annotated with PyIR, a Python wrapper for IgBLAST v1.9, and V/J genes and CDR3 were assigned using IMGT germline references. Reads were removed for weak V/J assignments (E-value above 1e-6), missing CDR3, stop codons, out-of-frame junctions, or ambiguous translated residues. V3J clonotypes were defined as sequences sharing an identical inferred V gene, J gene, and CDR3 amino acid sequence. Percentage overlap between repertoires was calculated by dividing the number of shared unique clonotypes by the size of the smaller repertoire. Repertoire richness was assessed with RTK rarefaction, the Chao1 estimator, and Recon v2.1 estimates of unobserved clonotypes. Generation probabilities were computed with OLGA for all TCRbeta clonotypes obtained by the gDNA method from a few donors. Held by TCRdb, this immuneACCESS table contains in-frame sequences only and omits some clones. Under half of the omission traces to an unresolved V gene where checked; the cause of the rest is unknown. V, J and clone size were drawn from that table, and D and trimming were deduced from the DNA. The sample contains about 680,000 clones, around 72% of them found a single time. The ten biggest clones cover 1.8% of the sample.

The specimen sequenced was memory CD4+ T cells sorted from blood. Interpreted using the paper, the cell subset or site label stands for: CD45RA-negative fraction. This sequence was found in a woman aged 25 to 39 in good health. Here the chain combines TRBV5-1 and TRBJ1-2; the D segment could be TRBD1, given 6 matching bases. The CDR3 sequence is CASSLGWGAYGYTF. The nucleotide sequence is TGCGCCAGCAGCTTGGGTTGGGGGGCCTATGGCTACACCTTC.